The entry below describes one T cell receptor (beta chain). CDR1 and CDR2 from the germline V gene are SNHLY and FYNNEI. The length of the CDR3 is 15 residues. Trimming at V came to 2 bases and at J to 3 bases, leaving 2 bases not matched to a gene. This sample is part of a study of blood T cell repertoires in COVID-19. Overall study context: Cohort 3 recovery required two negative PCRs, clearance, or symptom resolution. The analysed material was cDNA or gDNA that came from T cells, B-cell-depleted T cells, or PBMCs.

Profiling relied on immunoSEQ multiplex PCR, and the TCRdb table lists in-frame clones only, not all of them. The sample holds roughly 200,000 clones, roughly 86% seen once. The sample taken for sequencing was PBMCs or T cells enriched from blood (not recorded which). The gene calls are TRBV2 and TRBJ2-1, with 9 bases fitting TRBD2. The sequence was obtained from a woman aged 40 to 50 in a cohort exposed to, infected with or recovered from COVID-19 (not recorded which). Here the CDR3 DNA reads TGTGCCAGCAGTGAACGCGGGGGGGACTACAATGAGCAGTTCTTC. Translation gives CASSERGGDYNEQFF.